What follows are 17 T cell receptor beta chains derived from one specimen sequenced in a study of cytomegalovirus exposure and HLA in healthy donors. Assay used: immunoSEQ multiplex PCR; TCRdb lists only in-frame clones, some missing. Here the sample spans 150,000 to 200,000 clones, approximately 90% being singletons. Sequences were obtained from PBMCs. These receptors were taken from a man between 18 and 35 years old in good health and CMV-seronegative.

The rearrangement uses TRBV27 and TRBJ2-7; a possible D gene is TRBD1 (6 bases). CDR1 and CDR2 from the germline V gene are MNHEY and SMNVEV (reference sequence). The CDR3 loop spans 15 amino acids. Trimming stripped 6 bases from V and 3 bases from J, with 18 bases between. The CDR3 sequence: CASRRTDSSHYEQYV. DNA of the CDR3: TGTGCCAGCAGAAGAACGGACAGTTCCCACTACGAGCAGTACGTC.

CDR3 sequence: CASSYVGAEYEQYF. The DNA of the CDR3 is TGTGCCAGCAGTTATGTGGGGGCTGAGTACGAGCAGTACTTC. The V call is TRBV6-5, the J call TRBJ2-7; maybe TRBD1 (6 bases). CDR1 and CDR2 (germline): MNHEY, SVGAGI. The length of the CDR3 is 14 residues. V lost 3 bases to trimming and J lost 4 bases, with 13 bases between them.

This clone was detected only once. The chain employs TRBV2 and TRBJ2-3; 10 nucleotides line up with TRBD2. This CDR3 comprises 15 residues. Looked up from germline, CDR1 is SNHLY and CDR2 is FYNNEI. The trim removed 6 bases at V and 0 bases at J, leaving 3 bases unmatched. CDR3 protein: CASRWTSGSTDTQYF. DNA of the CDR3: TGTGCCAGCAGATGGACTAGCGGTAGCACAGATACGCAGTATTTT.

V usage is TRBV9 and J usage is TRBJ2-3; 9 nucleotides align to TRBD2. The germline V gene has CDR1 SGDLS and CDR2 YYNGEE. With V trimmed by 10 bases and J by 4 bases, 16 bases remained unmatched. This CDR3 has 16 residues. CDR3 region: CAPTYKAGGLSDTQYF. The CDR3 DNA reads as TGTGCCCCCACCTATAAGGCGGGAGGGCTTTCAGATACGCAGTATTTT. The full variable domain, rest sourced from reference TRBV9 and TRBJ2-3, is DSGVTQTPKHLITATGQRVTLRCSPRSGDLSVYWYQQSLDQGLQFLIQYYNGEERAKGNILERFSAQQFPDLHSELNLSSLELGDSALYFCAPTYKAGGLSDTQYFGPGTRLTVL.

The chain employs TRBV7-9 and TRBJ2-7; D is perhaps TRBD2 (6 bases). The CDR3 sequence is 15 residues long. The ends were cut back, 7 bases at V and 1 base at J, with 17 bases in the middle. Germline V gives CDR1 SEHNR, CDR2 FQNEAQ (reference sequence). The CDR3 nucleotides read TGTGCCAGCACCCAAGGGCCGGGACTTTCCTACGAGCAGTACTTC. Translation gives CASTQGPGLSYEQYF.

The chain carries TRBV5-4 and TRBJ2-2, with a tentative D call TRBD1 (5 bases). This CDR3 is built from 15 residues. CDR1 and CDR2 from the germline V gene are SGHNT and YYREEE (reference sequence). V lost 3 bases and J 1 base, leaving 10 bases between the germline ends. In DNA form, the CDR3 reads TGTGCCAGCAGCTCGGCCAGGGTGAACACCGGGGAGCTGTTTTTT. This codes for CASSSARVNTGELFF.

The chain links TRBV27 to TRBJ2-7, with 10 bases aligning to TRBD2. Germline V gives CDR1 MNHEY, CDR2 SMNVEV (reference sequence). The CDR3 extends over 13 amino acids. J lost 3 bases, V lost 5 bases, and 1 base had no gene match. CDR3 nucleotides: TGTGCCAGCAGTCCTAGCGGGAGCTACGAGCAGTACGTC. It codes for CASSPSGSYEQYV.

This clone was seen only once. The chain employs TRBV5-6 and TRBJ1-1; weak D call: TRBD1 (6 bases). The CDR3 extends over 14 amino acids. Germline V gene sequence: CDR1 SGHDT, CDR2 YYEEEE. V was clipped by 3 bases and J by 0 bases, with 9 bases between them. This CDR3 reads CASSSAGVNTEAFF. In nucleotides, the CDR3 is TGTGCCAGCAGCTCGGCAGGGGTGAACACTGAAGCTTTCTTT.

The chain uses TRBV7-2 and TRBJ1-3, with D uncertain. The germline gives CDR1 SGHTA, CDR2 FQGNSA. With 2 bases removed from V and 0 bases from J, the gap between germline ends came to 8 bases. There are 15 residues in the CDR3. The CDR3, as DNA: TGTGCCAGCAGCTTAACTTCACGCTCTGGAAACACCATATATTTT. This sequence encodes CASSLTSRSGNTIYF.

CDR3 bases: TGCGCCAGCAGCCGCGAGGGGGCGCCTGGGGCCAACGTCCTGACTTTC. Amino acids: CASSREGAPGANVLTF. This sequence joins TRBV5-1 and TRBJ2-6, with 7 bases identical to TRBD1. Looked up from germline, CDR1 is SGHRS and CDR2 is YFSETQ. The V gene end was trimmed by 4 bases and the J gene end by 2 bases; junction bases not matched to a gene: 6. The CDR3 is 16 residues long.

The chain is built from TRBV6-5 and TRBJ1-5, with a tentative D call TRBD1 (5 bases). CDR1 is MNHEY, CDR2 SVGAGI, per germline. V was shortened by 8 bases and J by 3 bases, with 14 bases between the two germline ends. The CDR3 has 14 amino acids. CDR3 coding DNA: TGTGCCAGCGGTCTAAGGGGTAACAATCAGCCCCAGCATTTT. Translating gives CASGLRGNNQPQHF.

The chain carries TRBV20-1 and TRBJ1-2; D uncertain. CDR3 length equals 11 residues. Per germline, CDR1 DFQATT and CDR2 SNEGSKA (reference sequence). CDR3 bases: TGCAGCGGAGAAATGAGGAATGGCTACACCTTC. The encoded protein is CSGEMRNGYTF.

As concerns this clone: The same CDR3 arises from other DNA sequences in this sample as well. This sequence joins TRBV5-1 and TRBJ2-7; D possibly corresponds to TRBD2 (6 bases). Trimming took 4 bases from V and 1 from J, leaving 9 bases between them. The germline V gene encodes CDR1 SGHRS and CDR2 YFSETQ. The CDR3 loop spans 13 amino acids. This CDR3 is CASSPGLSYEQYF. CDR3 DNA: TGCGCCAGCAGCCCGGGACTTTCCTACGAGCAGTACTTC.

The chain links TRBV5-1 to TRBJ1-1; 7 nucleotides line up with TRBD1. J lost 1 base, V lost 7 bases, and 7 bases had no gene match. CDR3 size: 14 residues. CDR1 and CDR2 from the germline V gene are SGHRS and YFSETQ. CDR3 amino acids: CASYPGTANTEAFF. For the CDR3, the DNA is TGCGCCAGCTACCCGGGGACAGCGAACACTGAAGCTTTCTTT. Together with reference TRBV5-1 and TRBJ1-1, the CDR3 gives the full variable domain: KAGVTQTPRYLIKTRGQQVTLSCSPISGHRSVSWYQQTPGQGLQFLFEYFSETQRNKGNFPGRFSGRQFSNSRSEMNVSTLELGDSALYLCASYPGTANTEAFFGQGTRLTVV.

The chain joins TRBV27 to TRBJ2-6; D may be TRBD1 (5 bases). This CDR3 has 17 residues. Deletions cut 5 bases from V and 4 bases from J, with 18 bases between. Germline V gives CDR1 MNHEY, CDR2 SMNVEV (reference sequence). DNA of the CDR3: TGTGCCAGCAGTAAATCCCAGGGAACGTTGGGGGCCAACGTCCTGACTTTC. This gives the protein CASSKSQGTLGANVLTF.

This chain joins TRBV30 and TRBJ1-3; possible D gene TRBD1, 6 bases. Trimming stripped 8 bases from V and 2 bases from J, with 13 bases between. Germline CDR1 reads GTSNPN; CDR2 reads SVGIG (reference sequence). The CDR3 contains 13 residues. The CDR3 nucleotides read TGTGCCGGAGGAGGGGGGGCTGGAAACACCATATATTTT. It specifies CAGGGGAGNTIYF.

The chain uses TRBV29-1 and TRBJ2-1; 10 bases fit TRBD1. Germline CDR1 SQVTM, CDR2 ANQGSEA. The CDR3 totals 17 residues. The V segment lost 0 bases and the J segment 6 bases; nucleotides outside the gene matches: 11. CDR3 in amino acids: CSVEDRGWTGGGNEQFF. The CDR3 region has the DNA TGCAGCGTTGAAGATCGGGGTTGGACAGGGGGAGGCAATGAGCAGTTCTTC.